These 29 T cell receptor beta chains were sequenced from one sample in a study of cytomegalovirus exposure and HLA in healthy donors. Sequencing used immunoSEQ multiplex PCR; TCRdb keeps in-frame clones, though not all of them. Of some 170,000 clones listed, under 90% are singletons. Sequencing input: PBMCs. These receptors originate from a man younger than 35 in good health and CMV-seropositive.

The chain links TRBV14 to TRBJ2-1; the match to TRBD2 covers 12 bases. V trimming: 5 bases; J trimming: 6 bases; junction bases outside the gene matches: 5. The CDR3 runs 15 residues. CDR1 is SGHDN and CDR2 is FVKESK in the germline V gene. This chain's CDR3 is CASSYTSGRSNEQFF. The CDR3 DNA reads as TGTGCCAGCAGCTATACTAGCGGGAGGTCCAATGAGCAGTTCTTC.

This clone was recorded once. The chain recombines TRBV7-9 with TRBJ2-3; TRBD2 matches at 8 bases. V was pared by 8 bases and J by 0 bases, with 13 bases of the junction left unmatched. The CDR3 contains 17 residues. Per the germline V gene, CDR1 is SEHNR and CDR2 is FQNEAQ (reference sequence). In DNA, the CDR3 is TGTGCCAGCCCAGCGGGAGAGGGGAAGGTTAGCACAGATACGCAGTATTTT. It specifies CASPAGEGKVSTDTQYF.

This rearrangement joins TRBV7-6 to TRBJ2-3; 11 bases are a match to TRBD2. Germline CDR1 SGHVS, CDR2 FNYEAQ. The junction had 18 bases not matched to a gene; V was cut back by 5 bases and J by 8 bases. The CDR3 loop spans 18 amino acids. The CDR3 loop is CASSRGGPSGRFRGTQYF. CDR3 coding DNA: TGTGCCAGCAGCCGAGGGGGGCCTAGCGGGAGGTTCAGGGGTACGCAGTATTTT.

This sequence joins TRBV19 and TRBJ2-2, with 12 bases fitting TRBD2. The CDR3 is made up of 18 amino acids. The germline CDR1 and CDR2 sequences are LNHDA and SQIVND (reference sequence). Trimming removed 3 bases from V and 7 bases from J; junction bases left unmatched: 12. The CDR3 coding sequence is TGTGCCAGTAGTATGGGGACTAGCGGGCTCGAAATTCACGGGGAGCTGTTTTTT. This gives the protein CASSMGTSGLEIHGELFF.

The chain is built from TRBV6-5 and TRBJ2-2, with D hard to call. The V gene's germline CDR1 is MNHEY and CDR2 SVGAGI. The CDR3 has 14 residues. V gave up 1 base and J gave up 2 bases, with 5 bases separating them. In nucleotides, the CDR3 is TGTGCCAGCAGTTACTATAGTAACACCGGGGAGCTGTTTTTT. As protein: CASSYYSNTGELFF.

The J gene is TRBJ2-3, the V gene TRBV2; maybe TRBD2 (5 bases). Trimming removed 6 bases at V and 3 bases at J, with 16 bases between. Germline V gene data show CDR1 as SNHLY and CDR2 as FYNNEI. The CDR3 has 15 residues. The CDR3 spells CASSETRAGTDTQYF. The CDR3 DNA reads TGTGCCAGCAGCGAGACGAGGGCCGGAACAGATACGCAGTATTTT.

This clone was recorded only once. The chain employs TRBV2 and TRBJ1-5; 11 bases align to TRBD1. Losses at the gene ends were 6 bases for V and 4 bases for J; bases not matched to a gene: 5. Germline values: CDR1 SNHLY, CDR2 FYNNEI. The CDR3 has 15 amino acids. CDR3 sequence reads: CASSNGQGANQPQHF. The CDR3 DNA sequence: TGTGCCAGCAGCAACGGACAGGGGGCAAATCAGCCCCAGCATTTT.

This chain uses TRBV7-9 with TRBJ2-2, with 9 nucleotides matching TRBD2. Germline V gives CDR1 SEHNR, CDR2 FQNEAQ (reference sequence). The V and J ends lost 7 bases and 3 bases, in that order; junction bases with no gene match: 9. This CDR3 spans 16 amino acids. The DNA of the CDR3 is TGTGCCAGCACCCCCTTAGCGGGGGTGCACACCGGGGAGCTGTTTTTT. Translated, it gives CASTPLAGVHTGELFF.

The chain joins TRBV27 to TRBJ2-4; D is perhaps TRBD1 (6 bases). Trimming removed 6 bases from V and 4 bases from J, with 13 bases in between. This CDR3 contains 14 residues. Germline CDR1 and CDR2: MNHEY and SMNVEV (reference sequence). CDR3 DNA sequence: TGTGCCAGCAGCAATCGGGACAAAAAAAACATTCAGTACTTC. Protein product: CASSNRDKKNIQYF.

The chain employs TRBV25-1 and TRBJ2-4; D is uncertain. V lost 3 bases and J lost 10, with 4 bases in between. Germline CDR1 and CDR2: MGHDK and SYGVNS. The CDR3 sequence is 10 residues long. Here the CDR3 reads CASSESIQYF. The CDR3 DNA sequence: TGTGCCAGCAGTGAGAGTATTCAGTACTTC. Using reference TRBV25-1 and TRBJ2-4 for the parts outside the CDR3, the full variable domain is EADIYQTPRYLVIGTGKKITLECSQTMGHDKMYWYQQDPGMELHLIHYSYGVNSTEKGDLSSESTVSRIRTEHFPLTLESARPSHTSQYLCASSESIQYFGAGTRLSVL.

This chain joins TRBV18 and TRBJ1-1, with 8 bases that match TRBD1. Germline V gene lookup returns CDR1 KGHSH and CDR2 LQKENI. Unmatched junction bases numbered 5, after V lost 4 bases and J lost 1 base. The CDR3 extends over 15 amino acids. CDR3 sequence: CASSLGQGANTEAFF. In DNA, the CDR3 is TGTGCCAGCTCACTCGGACAGGGCGCGAACACTGAAGCTTTCTTT.

CDR3 coding DNA: TGTGCCAGCAGTGGAGGTTCAGGGGGCAGGGACAATGAGCAGTTCTTC. Translated: CASSGGSGGRDNEQFF. The rearrangement joins TRBV6-1 to TRBJ2-1; 8 bases match TRBD1. Germline CDR1 and CDR2: MNHNS and SASEGT. J was trimmed by 5 bases and V by 4 bases; bases with no gene match: 10. This CDR3 is built from 16 residues.

The chain recombines TRBV29-1 with TRBJ2-7; TRBD2 might be the D (5 bases). The CDR3 covers 11 residues. V dropped 7 bases and J dropped 6 bases, with 13 bases sitting between them. Germline lookup yields CDR1 SQVTM and CDR2 ANQGSEA. CDR3 sequence: CSAVGGGEQYF. CDR3 in DNA: TGCAGCGCTGTGGGCGGAGGCGAGCAGTACTTC.

V and J are TRBV11-3 and TRBJ1-1, with 8 nucleotides matching TRBD1. From germline, CDR1 is SGHNT and CDR2 YENEEA. After removal of 1 base from V and 1 base from J, the junction contained 2 bases not matched to a gene. The CDR3 sequence is 15 residues long. CDR3 DNA: TGTGCCAGCAGCTTAGGGCAGGGGGCGAACACTGAAGCTTTCTTT. Its protein product is CASSLGQGANTEAFF.

V gene TRBV27 combines with J gene TRBJ1-1, with D possibly matching TRBD1 (6 bases). Germline CDR1 is MNHEY and CDR2 is SMNVEV (reference sequence). This CDR3 region has 15 residues. Deletions cut 1 base from V and 4 bases from J, with 13 bases between. CDR3 sequence reads: CASSLYGGWGTEAFF. CDR3 bases: TGTGCCAGCAGTTTATATGGGGGCTGGGGCACTGAAGCTTTCTTT.

V usage is TRBV18 and J usage is TRBJ2-3, with 9 positions matching TRBD1. This CDR3 region has 20 residues. Germline lookup yields CDR1 KGHSH and CDR2 LQKENI. V was pared by 4 bases and J by 2 bases, with 19 bases of the junction left unmatched. The CDR3 reads CASSRIQGARREGVTDTQYF. The CDR3 nucleotides are TGTGCCAGCTCACGGATACAGGGGGCTCGACGGGAAGGGGTCACAGATACGCAGTATTTT.

The chain carries TRBV19 and TRBJ2-3; D gene unclear. The CDR3 runs to 12 residues. CDR1 and CDR2 (germline): LNHDA, SQIVND (reference sequence). Trimming pared 9 bases from V and 4 bases from J, leaving 11 bases between. CDR3 amino acids: CASSSLSDTQYF. The CDR3 bases are TGTGCCAGCTCCTCCCTTTCAGATACGCAGTATTTT.

The rearrangement links TRBV5-1 to TRBJ2-2, with a weak D call TRBD2 (6 bases). The V gene's germline CDR1 is SGHRS and CDR2 YFSETQ. This CDR3 has 15 amino acids. V was pared by 4 bases and J by 6 bases, with 16 bases between. This CDR3 is CASSLVDRLAGELFF. CDR3 coding DNA: TGCGCCAGCAGCCTCGTTGATAGACTAGCCGGGGAGCTGTTTTTT.

This clone has a single count. For the CDR3, the DNA is TGTGCCAGCAGTATAGGGAGTCGGCAGTTCTTC. It codes for CASSIGSRQFF. The chain joins TRBV2 to TRBJ2-1, with a possible D match to TRBD2 (5 bases). CDR3 length: 11 residues. Trimming left V 5 bases short and J 12 bases short, with 11 bases between. The germline V gene has CDR1 SNHLY and CDR2 FYNNEI. Supplemented by reference TRBV2 and TRBJ2-1, the full variable domain reads EPEVTQTPSHQVTQMGQEVILRCVPISNHLYFYWYRQILGQKVEFLVSFYNNEISEKSEIFDDQFSVERPDGSNFTLKIRSTKLEDSAMYFCASSIGSRQFFGPGTRLTVL.

This clone was recorded once. CDR3 in DNA: TGTGCCAGCAGCCCGAGCGGGAGGGCGCCCTACGAGCAGTACTTC. It specifies CASSPSGRAPYEQYF. V usage is TRBV7-2 and J usage is TRBJ2-7; 10 bases agree with TRBD2. Germline CDR1 SGHTA, CDR2 FQGNSA. This CDR3 comprises 15 residues. The trim removed 5 bases at V and 2 bases at J, leaving 6 bases unmatched.

This clone showed up just once. The V call is TRBV5-6, the J call TRBJ2-3; maybe TRBD1 (5 bases). The CDR3 has 17 residues. Germline V CDR1 and CDR2: SGHDT, YYEEEE. V lost 4 bases and J 0 bases, leaving 18 bases between the germline ends. The CDR3 sequence is CASSRLRDRKSTDTQYF. CDR3 nucleotide sequence: TGTGCCAGCAGCCGTCTCCGTGACAGAAAGAGCACAGATACGCAGTATTTT. Drawing the rest from reference TRBV5-6 and TRBJ2-3, the complete variable domain is DAGVTQSPTHLIKTRGQQVTLRCSPKSGHDTVSWYQQALGQGPQFIFQYYEEEERQRGNFPDRFSGHQFPNYSSELNVNALLLGDSALYLCASSRLRDRKSTDTQYFGPGTRLTVL.

In the case of this clone: At one end, the junction sequence differs from germline, possibly due to a read error. This rearrangement joins TRBV6-1 to TRBJ2-7, with TRBD2 matching 8 bases. Germline V lookup: CDR1 MNHNS, CDR2 SASEGT. This CDR3 has 15 amino acids. CDR3 amino acids: CASSEMAGGSHEQYF. CDR3 sequence (DNA): TGTGCCAGCAGTGAAATGGCGGGAGGCTCCCACGAGCAGTACTTC.

CDR3 in amino acids: CASGQGPIKGGELFF. CDR3 nucleotide sequence: TGTGCTAGTGGACAGGGGCCGATTAAGGGCGGGGAGCTGTTTTTT. The chain combines TRBV12-5 with TRBJ2-2; the match to TRBD1 covers 7 bases. Looked up from germline, CDR1 is LGHNT and CDR2 is FRNRAP. Germline trimming cut 6 bases from V and 7 bases from J; bases unmatched to any gene: 11. This CDR3 is 15 amino acids long.

The chain carries TRBV4-1 and TRBJ2-1; 9 nucleotides align to TRBD2. The CDR3 extends over 14 amino acids. CDR1 and CDR2 (germline): MGHRA, YSYEKL. The trim removed 1 base at V and 12 bases at J, leaving 7 bases unmatched. CDR3 protein: CASSQGDLAGPQFF. The CDR3 DNA sequence: TGCGCCAGCAGCCAAGGTGATCTAGCGGGACCGCAGTTCTTC.

The gene calls are TRBV23-1 and TRBJ1-2, with D perhaps matching TRBD1 (5 bases). TRBV23-1 counts as an open reading frame of uncertain function. This CDR3 spans 15 amino acids. V was pared by 2 bases and J by 0 bases, with 10 bases between. The CDR3 DNA is TGCGCCAGCAGTCAAAGCACAGGCGCTAACTATGGCTACACCTTC. Residues: CASSQSTGANYGYTF.

This clone was seen a handful of times. This chain uses TRBV18 with TRBJ2-1; 12 bases are shared with TRBD2. The CDR3 is 17 amino acids. CDR1 KGHSH and CDR2 LQKENI come from the germline V gene. V lost 2 bases, J lost 9 bases, and 11 bases stayed unmatched. CDR3 sequence reads: CASSPRLAGAGFTEQFF. CDR3 DNA: TGTGCCAGCTCACCAAGACTAGCGGGAGCTGGGTTTACTGAGCAGTTCTTC.

The chain carries TRBV5-1 and TRBJ2-3; D unclear. The length of the CDR3 is 12 residues. V dropped 0 bases and J dropped 5 bases, with 4 bases sitting between them. Germline V gives CDR1 SGHRS, CDR2 YFSETQ. The DNA of the CDR3 is TGCGCCAGCAGCTTGGCGGGAGATACGCAGTATTTT. Protein sequence: CASSLAGDTQYF.

CDR3 sequence reads: CASSLSEWATEAFF. The CDR3 DNA follows: TGTGCCAGCAGCTTATCGGAATGGGCTACTGAAGCTTTCTTT. The genes are TRBV5-4 and TRBJ1-1, with D unresolved. V was clipped by 2 bases and J by 5 bases, with 13 bases between them. The CDR3 contains 14 residues. The germline V gene has CDR1 SGHNT and CDR2 YYREEE (reference sequence).

V and J are TRBV19 and TRBJ1-4, with a weak D call TRBD1 (5 bases). V dropped 5 bases and J dropped 7 bases, with 17 bases sitting between them. The germline V gene has CDR1 LNHDA and CDR2 SQIVND (reference sequence). This CDR3 is built from 15 residues. The chain's CDR3 is CASSFRGQGGEKLFF. The CDR3 DNA reads TGTGCCAGTAGTTTTAGAGGGCAGGGAGGTGAAAAACTGTTTTTT.